This T cell receptor (beta chain) originates from a study of siplizumab effects on memory and regulatory T cells. Study-level points and caveats: Both greater diversity than memory cells and a major contribution to the alloresponse seemed to characterize naive T cells.

The CDR3 is 15 residues long. From germline, CDR1 is ENHRY and CDR2 SYGVKD. V was pared by 7 bases and J by 3 bases, with 8 bases of the junction left unmatched. Concerning this clone itself: Antigen: not known.

Assays covered roughly 10^5 TCR templates per sample. TCRdb's copy holds only in-frame clones and misses some; the assay was immunoSEQ multiplex PCR. The repertoire includes 90,000 to 110,000 clones, about 91% of them detected once, and 0.6% to 0.8% sits in the top ten. The V gene is TRBV10-3, the J gene TRBJ2-7; 11 nucleotides align to TRBD1. Sequenced: Tregs sorted from blood. This clonotype was obtained from a human donor in good health. As DNA, the CDR3 is TGTGCCATCAAAAGGACAGGGGGCGTAGGCTACGAGCAGTACTTC. This translates into CAIKRTGGVGYEQYF.